This passage covers 17 T cell receptor beta chains from one sample sequenced in a study of blood T cell repertoires in COVID-19. Repertoires were generated with immunoSEQ multiplex PCR, while TCRdb's copy carries only in-frame clones and drops some. The table records under 100,000 clones, over 75% of them present only once. Sequences were obtained from peripheral blood. These receptors originate from a human donor in a cohort sampled during active COVID-19.

In nucleotides, the CDR3 is TGCAGCGCAGGACAGGGGACGAACACTGAAGCTTTCTTT. Translating it yields CSAGQGTNTEAFF. V is TRBV29-1 and J is TRBJ1-1; 9 bases fit TRBD1. The CDR3 spans 13 residues. The junction had 4 bases not matched to a gene; V was cut back by 7 bases and J by 1 base. Per germline, CDR1 SQVTM and CDR2 ANQGSEA.

The genes are TRBV4-1 and TRBJ1-4; the D gene is possibly TRBD1 (6 bases). Trimming shortened V by 0 bases and J by 5 bases, and 13 bases separated the two germline ends. Germline V CDR1 and CDR2: MGHRA, YSYEKL. CDR3 length equals 16 residues. CDR3 region: CASSQDSGALNEKLFF. In DNA, the CDR3 is TGCGCCAGCAGCCAAGATTCAGGGGCGTTAAATGAAAAACTGTTTTTT.

V and J are TRBV4-1 and TRBJ1-1; 8 positions agree with TRBD1. This CDR3 is built from 15 residues. Germline loops: CDR1 MGHRA, CDR2 YSYEKL. V gave up 4 bases and J gave up 5 bases; unmatched junction bases: 9. DNA of the CDR3: TGCGCCAGCAGCCTTACCGGGACAGGAGATACTGAAGCTTTCTTT. This gives the protein CASSLTGTGDTEAFF.

The chain recombines TRBV7-3 with TRBJ1-2; D uncertain. CDR1 is SGHTA and CDR2 is FQGTGA in the germline V gene. V shed 1 base and J shed 5 bases, with 14 bases lying between them. This CDR3 is 15 amino acids long. The CDR3 nucleotides are TGTGCCAGCAGCTTAAGTGGCCAGATATCATATGGCTACACCTTC. Its protein product is CASSLSGQISYGYTF.

The J gene is TRBJ1-1, the V gene TRBV2; 7 bases match TRBD1. The germline V gene encodes CDR1 SNHLY and CDR2 FYNNEI. CDR3 size: 14 residues. V dropped 6 bases and J dropped 1; count of bases not matched to a gene: 5. CDR3 in amino acids: CASSRDRENTEAFF. The CDR3, as DNA: TGTGCCAGCAGCCGGGACAGAGAGAACACTGAAGCTTTCTTT.

V is TRBV5-1 and J is TRBJ2-3, with D perhaps TRBD1 (6 bases). The CDR3 has 14 amino acids. CDR1 is SGHRS, CDR2 YFSETQ, per germline. V was clipped by 4 bases and J by 0 bases, with 9 bases between them. The CDR3 loop is CASSTGHSTDTQYF. For the CDR3, the DNA is TGCGCCAGCAGCACGGGACACAGCACAGATACGCAGTATTTT. The whole variable domain, remainder taken from reference TRBV5-1 and TRBJ2-3, is KAGVTQTPRYLIKTRGQQVTLSCSPISGHRSVSWYQQTPGQGLQFLFEYFSETQRNKGNFPGRFSGRQFSNSRSEMNVSTLELGDSALYLCASSTGHSTDTQYFGPGTRLTVL.

This clone was observed a handful of times. The chain combines TRBV6-1 with TRBJ1-5; D is unresolved. V was trimmed by 3 bases and J by 7 bases, leaving 13 bases between them. Germline loops: CDR1 MNHNS, CDR2 SASEGT. The CDR3 loop spans 14 amino acids. In DNA form, the CDR3 reads TGTGCCAGCAGTGAGGCGGGGTTAGGACAGCCCCAGCATTTT. Translated, it gives CASSEAGLGQPQHF.

This chain joins TRBV27 and TRBJ1-5; D gene ambiguous. Trimming cost V 0 bases and J 1 base, with 7 bases left between them. The germline V gene has CDR1 MNHEY and CDR2 SMNVEV (reference sequence). There are 15 residues in the CDR3. This CDR3 is CASSLSRGSNQPQHF. DNA for the CDR3: TGTGCCAGCAGTTTATCGCGGGGAAGCAATCAGCCCCAGCATTTT.

V and J are TRBV7-2 and TRBJ2-2; the match to TRBD2 covers 7 bases. Germline V gives CDR1 SGHTA, CDR2 FQGNSA. Losses at the gene ends were 4 bases for V and 1 base for J; bases not matched to a gene: 6. The CDR3 is 16 residues long. The CDR3 protein is CASSSWGGRNTGELFF. DNA for the CDR3: TGTGCCAGCAGCTCCTGGGGGGGGAGGAACACCGGGGAGCTGTTTTTT.

This sequence joins TRBV12-3 or TRBV12-4 and TRBJ2-7; 7 positions match TRBD2. The V segment lost 3 bases and the J segment 6 bases; nucleotides outside the gene matches: 2. The CDR3 is made up of 12 amino acids. The chain's CDR3 is CASSLGGGEQYF. CDR3 nucleotide sequence: TGTGCCAGCAGTTTGGGGGGGGGCGAGCAGTACTTC.

The J gene is TRBJ1-1, the V gene TRBV27; 8 nucleotides match TRBD1. CDR1 and CDR2 (germline): MNHEY, SMNVEV (reference sequence). V shed 5 bases and J 7 bases; nucleotides not matched to a gene: 6. This CDR3 is 13 amino acids long. CDR3 DNA: TGTGCCAGCAGTCCTACAGGGGGGATTGAAGCTTTCTTT. Translating it yields CASSPTGGIEAFF.

V is TRBV2 and J is TRBJ1-1; D uncertain. CDR1 is SNHLY and CDR2 is FYNNEI in the germline V gene. The CDR3 has 14 amino acids. With 3 bases removed from V and 5 bases from J, the gap between germline ends came to 13 bases. The CDR3: CASSDSHPRTEAFF. The CDR3 coding sequence is TGTGCCAGCAGTGACTCTCACCCCAGGACTGAAGCTTTCTTT.

The chain joins TRBV19 to TRBJ1-5; 9 bases are shared with TRBD1. CDR3 length: 16 amino acids. Germline trimming cut 5 bases from V and 3 bases from J; bases unmatched to any gene: 8. Germline CDR1 LNHDA, CDR2 SQIVND (reference sequence). The CDR3 DNA reads as TGTGCCAGTAGTCCCGGGACAGGGTTCCCCAATCAGCCCCAGCATTTT. The encoded protein is CASSPGTGFPNQPQHF.

The chain employs TRBV19 and TRBJ1-6; 8 nucleotides align to TRBD1. The CDR3 has 14 amino acids. J gave up 8 bases and V 1 base, and 1 base lay outside the gene matches. Per germline, CDR1 LNHDA and CDR2 SQIVND (reference sequence). The DNA of the CDR3 is TGTGCCAGTAGTATAGCAGGGGGCGATTCACCCCTCCACTTT. Residues: CASSIAGGDSPLHF.

This clone occurred a few times. This sequence joins TRBV5-1 and TRBJ2-2; D perhaps matches TRBD1 (5 bases). This CDR3 is built from 16 residues. Germline CDR1 is SGHRS and CDR2 is YFSETQ. V lost 4 bases and J lost 3, with 16 bases in between. Here the CDR3 reads CASSRRQSQDTGELFF. In DNA form, the CDR3 reads TGCGCCAGCAGCAGAAGACAGTCTCAGGACACCGGGGAGCTGTTTTTT.

The chain couples TRBV5-4 to TRBJ2-3; no firm D call. Trimming shortened V by 0 bases and J by 6 bases, and 11 bases separated the two germline ends. The CDR3 runs to 14 residues. CDR1 SGHNT and CDR2 YYREEE come from the germline V gene (reference sequence). The CDR3 region is CASSLGSTPDTQYF. As DNA, the CDR3 is TGTGCCAGCAGCTTGGGGTCTACCCCGGATACGCAGTATTTT.

This chain connects TRBV19 to TRBJ1-2; 7 positions match TRBD1. V was clipped by 7 bases and J by 0 bases; unmatched bases: 8. The CDR3 extends over 15 amino acids. Germline V gives CDR1 LNHDA, CDR2 SQIVND (reference sequence). The CDR3 sequence: CASTHNRGANYGYTF. The CDR3 DNA reads as TGTGCCAGTACTCACAACAGGGGTGCTAACTATGGCTACACCTTC.